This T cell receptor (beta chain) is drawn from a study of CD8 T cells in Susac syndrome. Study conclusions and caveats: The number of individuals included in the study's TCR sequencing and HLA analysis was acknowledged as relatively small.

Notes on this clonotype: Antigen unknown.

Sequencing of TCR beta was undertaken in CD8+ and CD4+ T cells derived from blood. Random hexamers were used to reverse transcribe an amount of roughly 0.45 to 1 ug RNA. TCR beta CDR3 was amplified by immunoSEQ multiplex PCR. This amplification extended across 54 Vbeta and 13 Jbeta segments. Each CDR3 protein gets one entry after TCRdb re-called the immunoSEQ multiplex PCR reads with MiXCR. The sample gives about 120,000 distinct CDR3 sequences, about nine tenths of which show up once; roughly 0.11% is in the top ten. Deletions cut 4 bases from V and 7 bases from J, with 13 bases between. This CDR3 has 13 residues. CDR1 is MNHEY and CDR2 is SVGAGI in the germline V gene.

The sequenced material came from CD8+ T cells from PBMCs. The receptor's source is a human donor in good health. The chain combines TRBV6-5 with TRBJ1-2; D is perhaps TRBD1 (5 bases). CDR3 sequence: CASSLTVDGGYTF. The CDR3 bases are TGTGCCAGCAGTTTGACAGTTGACGGTGGCTACACCTTC.